The next 22 T cell receptor beta chains were all read from a single sample in a study of T cells in localized non-small cell lung cancer. The table came from immunoSEQ multiplex PCR; TCRdb's copy has only in-frame clones and leaves some out. Of thousands of clones listed, 20% to 25% are singletons. The specimen was normal lung tissue next to the tumor, collected before any cancer treatment. The receptors stem from a male donor aged 60 or over with stage I lung adenocarcinoma.

This clone was observed a handful of times. CDR3 bases: TGTGCCAGCAGTTACTCGAATCAAGGGGGCGCTAACTATGGCTACACCTTC. Amino acids: CASSYSNQGGANYGYTF. This rearrangement joins TRBV6-8 to TRBJ1-2; 7 bases line up with TRBD1. CDR1 and CDR2 (germline): MNHGY, SAAAGT. The CDR3 has 17 amino acids. The junction had 7 bases not matched to a gene; V was cut back by 0 bases and J by 0 bases.

In its sample, this clone ranks as medium-sized. The chain employs TRBV6-8 and TRBJ1-1; D is uncertain. V was shortened by 2 bases and J by 0 bases, with 4 bases between the two germline ends. The CDR3 runs to 13 residues. In germline, CDR1 is MNHGY, CDR2 SAAAGT. DNA of the CDR3: TGTGCCAGCAGTTACGCGGTGAACACTGAAGCTTTCTTT. Its protein is CASSYAVNTEAFF.

This clone is large within its sample. This chain links TRBV6-8 with TRBJ1-2, with D possibly being TRBD1 (5 bases). The CDR3 extends over 15 amino acids. Germline V CDR1 and CDR2: MNHGY, SAAAGT. V was trimmed by 7 bases and J by 8 bases, leaving 23 bases between them. The CDR3 loop is CASILDARDVSGYTF. CDR3 sequence (DNA): TGTGCCAGCATATTAGATGCCAGGGACGTCTCCGGCTACACCTTC.

This clone has ten or more counts. This chain joins TRBV9 and TRBJ1-6; D is uncertain. V was cut by 4 bases and J by 9 bases, with 8 bases left in between. Germline V gene sequence: CDR1 SGDLS, CDR2 YYNGEE. CDR3 length equals 12 residues. The CDR3 DNA sequence: TGTGCCAGCAGCACTGAGGGTTCACCCCTCCACTTT. Protein: CASSTEGSPLHF.

This sequence joins TRBV30 and TRBJ2-1; a weak D match, TRBD1 (6 bases). The length of the CDR3 is 14 residues. Germline V gene sequence: CDR1 GTSNPN, CDR2 SVGIG (reference sequence). Trimming took 2 bases from V and 6 from J, leaving 14 bases between them. The CDR3 sequence is CAWSRGNRGNEQFF. CDR3 DNA: TGTGCCTGGAGTAGGGGGAACCGGGGCAATGAGCAGTTCTTC.

The chain joins TRBV11-3 to TRBJ1-6; D is perhaps TRBD1 (6 bases). Trimming cost V 1 base and J 8 bases, with 18 bases left between them. The length of the CDR3 is 17 residues. In germline, CDR1 is SGHNT, CDR2 YENEEA. The CDR3 is CASSLGGGQRLDSPLHF. The CDR3 DNA reads TGTGCCAGCAGCTTAGGGGGTGGACAGAGGCTCGATTCACCCCTCCACTTT.

This clone has just a few counts. One junction end disagrees with the germline gene, perhaps due to a read error. This chain connects TRBV6-8 to TRBJ1-4, with 8 bases aligning to TRBD1. The CDR3 is 15 amino acids. The V gene's germline CDR1 is MNHGY and CDR2 SAAAGT. The CDR3: CAISTGQGDGEKLFF. CDR3 DNA sequence: TGTGCCATCAGTACAGGACAGGGTGATGGTGAAAAACTGTTTTTT.

The rearrangement uses TRBV5-1 and TRBJ1-6, with 9 bases aligning to TRBD1. Germline values: CDR1 SGHRS, CDR2 YFSETQ. The CDR3 has 17 residues. Trimming took 5 bases from V and 7 from J; bases not matched to a gene: 13. The CDR3 reads CASSSSLPGTGNSPLHF. The CDR3 DNA is TGCGCCAGCAGTTCTTCATTACCCGGGACAGGGAATTCACCCCTCCACTTT.

This clone appeared a few times. J is TRBJ1-2 and V is TRBV2; possible D gene TRBD1, 6 bases. The CDR3 has 15 residues. Germline CDR1 is SNHLY and CDR2 is FYNNEI. The germline V and J ends were trimmed by 0 bases and 8 bases, with 16 bases remaining between them. CDR3 in DNA: TGTGCCAGCAGTGAAGCTAATCGCGGGGGCGGGGGCTACACCTTC. Translated: CASSEANRGGGGYTF. Drawing the rest from reference TRBV2 and TRBJ1-2, the complete variable domain is EPEVTQTPSHQVTQMGQEVILRCVPISNHLYFYWYRQILGQKVEFLVSFYNNEISEKSEIFDDQFSVERPDGSNFTLKIRSTKLEDSAMYFCASSEANRGGGGYTFGSGTRLTVV.

This clone was counted a few times. CDR3: CASSRASSGGADTQYF. CDR3 in DNA: TGCGCCAGCAGCCGGGCGTCTAGCGGGGGAGCAGATACGCAGTATTTT. The gene calls are TRBV4-1 and TRBJ2-3, with TRBD2 identical over 10 bases. Germline CDR1 and CDR2: MGHRA and YSYEKL. With V trimmed by 4 bases and J by 4 bases, 8 bases remained unmatched. The CDR3 extends over 16 amino acids.

This clone is medium-sized in the sample. The chain combines TRBV9 with TRBJ2-5; TRBD1 or TRBD2 may be the D gene (5 bases each). The CDR3 extends over 16 amino acids. The germline V gene has CDR1 SGDLS and CDR2 YYNGEE. V dropped 4 bases and J dropped 3 bases, with 19 bases sitting between them. The CDR3 DNA follows: TGTGCCAGCAGCCCCAATGTGGGGCGGGCTGAAGAGACCCAGTACTTC. It specifies CASSPNVGRAEETQYF.

The chain recombines TRBV18 with TRBJ1-3; D is ambiguous. This CDR3 has 16 amino acids. CDR1 and CDR2 (germline): KGHSH, LQKENI. V was clipped by 4 bases and J by 0 bases, with 13 bases between them. CDR3 in DNA: TGTGCCAGCTCACAGTCAGGCGGTGGCTCTGGAAACACCATATATTTT. This codes for CASSQSGGGSGNTIYF.

This clone is judged medium-sized. The CDR3 here is CASSFQLGGQETQYF. The CDR3 nucleotides are TGTGCCAGCAGCTTTCAGTTGGGGGGCCAGGAGACCCAGTACTTC. The chain couples TRBV11-3 to TRBJ2-5, with D possibly called TRBD1 or TRBD2 (6 bases each). Deletions cut 3 bases from V and 5 bases from J, with 16 bases between. CDR3 length: 15 amino acids. Germline loops: CDR1 SGHNT, CDR2 YENEEA.

J is TRBJ2-5 and V is TRBV30; the D gene is possibly TRBD2 (5 bases). The ends were cut back, 2 bases at V and 4 bases at J, with 14 bases in the middle. Germline CDR1 and CDR2: GTSNPN and SVGIG (reference sequence). The length of the CDR3 is 14 residues. The CDR3 sequence is CAWSPRGWGETQYF. CDR3 sequence (DNA): TGTGCCTGGAGTCCCCGGGGTTGGGGAGAGACCCAGTACTTC.

The chain joins TRBV5-1 to TRBJ2-7, with TRBD1 as a possible D gene (5 bases). This CDR3 has 15 amino acids. The V gene lost 0 bases and the J gene lost 2 bases, with 12 bases spanning the gap. Germline values: CDR1 SGHRS, CDR2 YFSETQ. The CDR3 spells CASSLVDTAAYEQYF. Written as DNA, the CDR3 is TGCGCCAGCAGCTTGGTGGACACGGCTGCCTACGAGCAGTACTTC.

This clone is large (0.1 to 1%) within its sample. This rearrangement joins TRBV29-1 to TRBJ2-7, with 8 bases aligning to TRBD1. With V trimmed by 7 bases and J by 9 bases, 11 bases remained unmatched. Germline V gene data show CDR1 as SQVTM and CDR2 as ANQGSEA. The CDR3 has 12 residues. CDR3 amino acids: CSGGQGNGGQYF. For the CDR3, the DNA is TGCAGCGGAGGACAGGGAAATGGGGGGCAGTACTTC.

This clone was observed a handful of times. The J gene is TRBJ1-4, the V gene TRBV7-8; the D is unclear. V was shortened by 2 bases and J by 4 bases, with 5 bases between the two germline ends. The CDR3 length is 13 residues. Per the germline V gene, CDR1 is SGHVS and CDR2 is FQNEAQ. Here the CDR3 reads CASSLHDNEKLFF. The CDR3 coding sequence is TGTGCCAGCAGCTTACACGATAATGAAAAACTGTTTTTT.

This clone turned up a few times. V is TRBV28 and J is TRBJ2-5; TRBD2 matches at 8 bases. The germline gives CDR1 MDHEN, CDR2 SYDVKM. The V and J ends lost 2 bases and 5 bases, in that order; junction bases with no gene match: 1. This CDR3 region has 13 residues. CDR3 sequence (DNA): TGTGCCAGCAGTTTACCGGGAGGGGAGACCCAGTACTTC. Its translation: CASSLPGGETQYF. The full variable domain, in which reference TRBV28 and TRBJ2-5 provide the parts outside the CDR3, is DVKVTQSSRYLVKRTGEKVFLECVQDMDHENMFWYRQDPGLGLRLIYFSYDVKMKEKGDIPEGYSVSREKKERFSLILESASTNQTSMYLCASSLPGGETQYFGPGTRLLVL.

This clone was detected a few times. V usage is TRBV6-8 and J usage is TRBJ1-6; TRBD1 agrees at 10 bases. V dropped 5 bases and J dropped 9; count of bases not matched to a gene: 10. This CDR3 comprises 16 residues. Germline CDR1 is MNHGY and CDR2 is SAAAGT. The CDR3 DNA is TGTGCCAGCAGTGAGAGGGGACAGGGGTTTGGTTCACCCCTCCACTTT. It specifies CASSERGQGFGSPLHF.

This clone has a handful of counts. V usage is TRBV18 and J usage is TRBJ2-7; TRBD2 might be the D (5 bases). The CDR3 has 14 amino acids. Trimming removed 3 bases from V and 3 bases from J, with 12 bases in between. Per the germline V gene, CDR1 is KGHSH and CDR2 is LQKENI. The CDR3 is CASSPRRDHYEQYF. The CDR3, as DNA: TGTGCCAGCTCACCTCGACGGGATCACTACGAGCAGTACTTC.

The chain employs TRBV14 and TRBJ1-1; no definite D call. Germline V gene lookup returns CDR1 SGHDN and CDR2 FVKESK. V lost 4 bases and J lost 11, with 14 bases in between. The CDR3 is 12 amino acids. The CDR3 DNA reads as TGTGCCAGCAGCCTTACGGCGGCCGGGGCTTTCTTT. This codes for CASSLTAAGAFF.

This clone rates as large (0.1 to 1%). The gene calls are TRBV9 and TRBJ1-1; D ambiguous. From germline, CDR1 is SGDLS and CDR2 YYNGEE. The ends were cut back, 0 bases at V and 0 bases at J, with 6 bases in the middle. CDR3 length: 14 amino acids. CDR3 sequence (DNA): TGTGCCAGCAGCGTAGGAGCCATGAACACTGAAGCTTTCTTT. This encodes CASSVGAMNTEAFF.